A single T cell receptor beta chain is shown here with its context. Antigen specificity is unknown. The data were taken from a study of T-cell memory formation after mild COVID-19. Findings of the study overall: Among CD4+ contracting clones, most were CM and EM, and CD8+ ones EMRA. Researchers could not confirm that second-wave clones peaking on day 37 targeted SARS-CoV-2.

This CDR3 region has 12 residues. The germline gives CDR1 SGHKS, CDR2 YYEKEE (reference sequence). The V end lost 0 bases, the J end lost 6 bases, and 6 bases lay between the germline ends. cDNA libraries for TCR alpha and TCR beta, carrying sample barcodes and UMIs, came from 5'RACE with constant-segment primers. MiXCR, applied by TCRdb to the 5' RACE reads, yields one record per CDR3 protein. This table has fewer than 200,000 distinct CDR3 sequences, about 18% appearing once. The chain combines TRBV5-5 with TRBJ1-1, with no clear D. Specimen: PBMCs or a T cell subset sorted from them (not recorded which). The TCR was taken from a man between 18 and 35 years old who had mild COVID-19 (a few samples of this study predate the infection). Cell type and time point are not known. The chain's CDR3 is CASSLGKAEAFF. The CDR3, as DNA: TGTGCCAGCAGCTTGGGTAAGGCTGAAGCTTTCTTT.